This TCR beta chain was profiled in a study of control samples from healthy donors and cancer patients. Germline CDR1 reads ENHRY; CDR2 reads SYGVKD. V lost 0 bases to trimming and J lost 12 bases, with 21 bases between them. This CDR3 has 16 amino acids. TCRdb's table, derived via immunoSEQ multiplex PCR, lists solely in-frame clones and lacks some. Of about 82,000 clones listed, approximately 89% were seen once; the top ten hold about 18%. The V call is TRBV10-3, the J call TRBJ2-1, with a tentative D call TRBD1 (7 bases). The receptor comes from a man aged 50-60 years in good health. Sequenced material: blood. CDR3 protein: CAISESNSSSQGGQFF. The CDR3 DNA is TGTGCCATCAGTGAGTCGAATTCAAGCAGCCAGGGGGGGCAGTTCTTC.